The clone carrying this T cell receptor beta chain was recorded at least ten times. The trim removed 4 bases at V and 5 bases at J, leaving 10 bases unmatched. The CDR3 totals 15 residues. Germline CDR1 and CDR2: SGHRS and YFSETQ. This entry is derived from a study of identical twins. TCRdb analysed the 5' RACE reads with MiXCR anew, one entry per CDR3 protein. The sample contains about 660,000 distinct CDR3 sequences, more than 6.5% of which appear only once. A further study also used this sample, focusing on yellow fever vaccine responses in identical twins.

This sequence joins TRBV5-1 and TRBJ1-1, with 8 bases lining up with TRBD1. Input material: PBMCs. The receptor was isolated from a woman aged 18-29 years in good health. CDR3 region: CASSAGQGWSTEAFF. CDR3 in DNA: TGCGCCAGCAGCGCCGGACAGGGCTGGAGTACTGAAGCTTTCTTT.